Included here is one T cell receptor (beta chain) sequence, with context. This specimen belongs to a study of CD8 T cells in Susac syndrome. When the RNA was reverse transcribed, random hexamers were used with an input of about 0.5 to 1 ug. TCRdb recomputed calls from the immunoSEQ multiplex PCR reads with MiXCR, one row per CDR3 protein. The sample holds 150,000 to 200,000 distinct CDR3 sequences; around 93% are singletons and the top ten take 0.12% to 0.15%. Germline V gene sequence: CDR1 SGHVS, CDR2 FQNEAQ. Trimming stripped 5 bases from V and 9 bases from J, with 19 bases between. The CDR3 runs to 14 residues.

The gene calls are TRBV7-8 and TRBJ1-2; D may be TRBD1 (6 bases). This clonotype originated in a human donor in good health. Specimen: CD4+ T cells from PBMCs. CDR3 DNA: TGTGCCAGCAGCGGGACACGGACGAGCCCCCGCTACACCTTC. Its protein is CASSGTRTSPRYTF.